The entry that follows covers one T cell receptor (beta chain) sequence. The entry originates in a study of blood T cell repertoires in COVID-19. At the level of the study: Some COVID-19 samples were acute and others convalescent; all came from the United States, Italy and Spain. In each case, the material was cDNA or gDNA derived from T cells, B-cell-depleted T cells, or PBMCs.

Clones were read by immunoSEQ multiplex PCR, and TCRdb kept only the in-frame ones, dropping some. The data hold some 49,000 clones, with roughly 90% observed a single time. CDR3 length: 16 amino acids. Germline V gives CDR1 KGHDR, CDR2 SFDVKD. After removal of 2 bases from V and 3 bases from J, the junction contained 4 bases not matched to a gene. The chain uses TRBV24-1 and TRBJ2-1, with 9 nucleotides matching TRBD2. Sequenced material: peripheral blood. The sequence derives from a man between 65 and 85 years old with active COVID-19. CDR3 region: CATSDSLAGSYNEQFF. For the CDR3, the DNA is TGTGCCACCAGTGATTCGCTAGCGGGGAGCTACAATGAGCAGTTCTTC.